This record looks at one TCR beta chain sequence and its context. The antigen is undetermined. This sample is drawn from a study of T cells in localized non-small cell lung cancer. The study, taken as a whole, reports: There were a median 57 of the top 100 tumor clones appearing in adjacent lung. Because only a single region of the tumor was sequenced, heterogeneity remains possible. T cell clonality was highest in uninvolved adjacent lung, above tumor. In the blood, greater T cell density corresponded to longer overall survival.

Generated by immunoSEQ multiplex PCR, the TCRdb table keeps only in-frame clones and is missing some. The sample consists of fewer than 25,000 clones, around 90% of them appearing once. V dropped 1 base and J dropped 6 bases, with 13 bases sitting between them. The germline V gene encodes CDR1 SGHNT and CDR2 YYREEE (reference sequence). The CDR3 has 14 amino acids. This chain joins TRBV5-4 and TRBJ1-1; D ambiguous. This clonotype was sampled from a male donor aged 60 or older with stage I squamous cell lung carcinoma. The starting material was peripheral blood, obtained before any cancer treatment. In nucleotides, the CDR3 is TGTGCCAGCAGCTTGTCTTTAGATCGCGCTGAAGCTTTCTTT. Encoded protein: CASSLSLDRAEAFF.